One sample yielded the 21 T cell receptor beta chains listed below, sequenced in a study of blood T cell repertoires in COVID-19. Libraries were prepared by immunoSEQ multiplex PCR; TCRdb keeps only in-frame clonotypes and omits some of them. The sample lists tens of thousands of clones, 88% seen once, with roughly 5% in the top ten. The source material was peripheral blood. These receptor sequences come from a human donor in a cohort sampled during active COVID-19.

The chain is built from TRBV6-2 or TRBV6-3 and TRBJ1-1, with D perhaps TRBD1 (5 bases). The ends were cut back, 5 bases at V and 1 base at J, with 8 bases in the middle. This CDR3 region has 13 residues. Per the germline V gene, CDR1 is MNHEY and CDR2 is SVGEGT. CDR3 sequence: CASSATENTEAFF. The CDR3 DNA reads as TGTGCCAGCAGTGCGACAGAGAACACTGAAGCTTTCTTT.

The J gene is TRBJ1-4, the V gene TRBV9, with a possible D match to TRBD1 (5 bases). There are 14 residues in the CDR3. V lost 7 bases to trimming and J lost 7 bases, with 17 bases between them. Germline CDR1 reads SGDLS; CDR2 reads YYNGEE. The DNA for the CDR3 is TGTGCCAGCTCTCGGGGAGGGGACGCTGAAAAACTGTTTTTT. Protein: CASSRGGDAEKLFF.

This rearrangement joins TRBV29-1 to TRBJ2-2; 11 bases fit TRBD1. With 1 base clipped from V and 2 bases from J, the junction kept 6 bases outside the gene matches. This CDR3 has 17 amino acids. Germline V gene lookup returns CDR1 SQVTM and CDR2 ANQGSEA. The CDR3 DNA follows: TGCAGCGTTGAAGGGACAGGGGGCCCCCTTAACACCGGGGAGCTGTTTTTT. Amino acid sequence: CSVEGTGGPLNTGELFF.

The chain links TRBV10-2 to TRBJ2-7; 9 bases line up with TRBD1. The CDR3 covers 16 residues. Germline trimming cut 3 bases from V and 4 bases from J; bases unmatched to any gene: 10. Germline assignment: CDR1 WSHSY and CDR2 SAAADI. The CDR3 DNA reads TGCGCCAGCAGTGAATCGCCGGGACAGGGAGGGTACGAGCAGTACTTC. Protein product: CASSESPGQGGYEQYF.

The chain carries TRBV7-9 and TRBJ2-7, with a weak D call TRBD1 (6 bases). V lost 5 bases, J lost 3 bases, and 17 bases lay in between. There are 15 residues in the CDR3. Germline V gene lookup returns CDR1 SEHNR and CDR2 FQNEAQ (reference sequence). CDR3 in DNA: TGTGCCAGCAGCCGAGACAGGAGCTACGACTACGAGCAGTACTTC. This gives the protein CASSRDRSYDYEQYF.

Only a few counts were recorded for this clone. The rearrangement uses TRBV27 and TRBJ2-7, with D perhaps matching TRBD1 (5 bases). The germline V gene encodes CDR1 MNHEY and CDR2 SMNVEV (reference sequence). Trimming took 4 bases from V and 2 from J, leaving 12 bases between them. This CDR3 is built from 14 residues. CDR3 region: CASSSRQPPYEQYF. In DNA, the CDR3 is TGTGCCAGCAGTTCACGACAGCCCCCCTACGAGCAGTACTTC.

The gene calls are TRBV11-1 and TRBJ2-5, with D possibly TRBD1 on 6 matching bases. The V end lost 5 bases, the J end lost 5 bases, and 18 bases lay between the germline ends. CDR3 length equals 15 residues. CDR1 and CDR2 from the germline V gene are SGHAT and FQDESV (reference sequence). CDR3 amino acids: CASSLQQGRGETQYF. The CDR3 bases are TGTGCCAGCAGCCTTCAACAGGGTAGGGGTGAGACCCAGTACTTC.

V gene TRBV3-1 (or the pseudogene TRBV3-2) combines with J gene TRBJ2-1; maybe TRBD2 (7 bases). V lost 3 bases and J 10 bases, leaving 16 bases between the germline ends. CDR3 length: 14 amino acids. In germline, CDR1 is LGHDT, CDR2 YNNKEL (reference sequence). The CDR3 loop is CASSQGHAGGEQFF. As DNA, the CDR3 is TGTGCCAGCAGCCAGGGACACGCCGGGGGGGAGCAGTTCTTC.

The rearrangement uses TRBV7-8 and TRBJ1-6, with a tentative D call TRBD1 (6 bases). The CDR3 contains 19 residues. The ends were cut back, 2 bases at V and 0 bases at J, with 17 bases in the middle. Germline CDR1 reads SGHVS; CDR2 reads FQNEAQ. The chain's CDR3 is CASSLLPSRGSSYNSPLHF. DNA for the CDR3: TGTGCCAGCAGCTTATTGCCCTCCAGGGGCAGCTCCTATAATTCACCCCTCCACTTT.

The gene calls are TRBV5-1 and TRBJ2-5; D is unclear. This CDR3 region has 14 residues. Deletions cut 3 bases from V and 2 bases from J, with 11 bases between. Germline assignment: CDR1 SGHRS and CDR2 YFSETQ. CDR3 loop: CASSSGPSQETQYF. CDR3 DNA: TGCGCCAGCAGCTCCGGTCCTTCTCAAGAGACCCAGTACTTC.

The chain carries TRBV5-6 and TRBJ2-7; D uncertain. V dropped 0 bases and J dropped 7 bases, with 8 bases sitting between them. Germline V gives CDR1 SGHDT, CDR2 YYEEEE. This CDR3 comprises 12 residues. Written as DNA, the CDR3 is TGTGCCAGCAGCTTGGGGGTGAGGGAGCAGTACTTC. This translates into CASSLGVREQYF.

The CDR3 loop is CASSLDWNTEAFF. CDR3 DNA sequence: TGTGCCAGCAGCTTGGACTGGAACACTGAAGCTTTCTTT. The chain has TRBV5-4 and TRBJ1-1; D call uncertain. The ends were cut back, 0 bases at V and 1 base at J, with 4 bases in the middle. The CDR3 spans 13 residues. CDR1 SGHNT and CDR2 YYREEE come from the germline V gene (reference sequence).

The J gene is TRBJ2-7, the V gene TRBV7-2; tentatively, D is TRBD2 (5 bases). CDR3 length: 13 amino acids. Germline V gene lookup returns CDR1 SGHTA and CDR2 FQGNSA. Trimming left V 5 bases short and J 4 bases short, with 12 bases between. CDR3 amino acids: CASSPRTGYEQYF. CDR3 DNA sequence: TGTGCCAGCAGCCCCCGGACTGGTTACGAGCAGTACTTC.

The chain links TRBV7-2 to TRBJ2-7; D perhaps matches TRBD2 (5 bases). CDR1 and CDR2 from the germline V gene are SGHTA and FQGNSA. This CDR3 region has 13 residues. With 5 bases removed from V and 5 bases from J, the gap between germline ends came to 13 bases. CDR3 sequence: CASSMTTSNEQYF. CDR3 bases: TGTGCCAGCAGCATGACTACTTCCAACGAGCAGTACTTC.

The chain has TRBV10-3 and TRBJ2-7; D is uncertain. The germline V gene encodes CDR1 ENHRY and CDR2 SYGVKD. V shed 8 bases and J shed 3 bases, with 14 bases lying between them. This CDR3 has 13 amino acids. The DNA of the CDR3 is TGTGCCATCGGGCGAGACGCTAACTACGAGCAGTACTTC. This sequence encodes CAIGRDANYEQYF.

The chain has TRBV2 and TRBJ1-5; D is possibly TRBD1 (6 bases). The CDR3 has 16 amino acids. The germline V and J ends were trimmed by 6 bases and 5 bases, with 20 bases remaining between them. Per the germline V gene, CDR1 is SNHLY and CDR2 is FYNNEI. As DNA, the CDR3 is TGTGCCAGCAGGCCCACTATGGGGGCCATCTATCAGCCCCAGCATTTT. This codes for CASRPTMGAIYQPQHF.

DNA for the CDR3: TGTGCCAGCAGCTCTGGTCATACGTTTGGAGACAGACTCACAGATACGCAGTATTTT. This gives the protein CASSSGHTFGDRLTDTQYF. This rearrangement joins TRBV5-5 to TRBJ2-3; weak D call: TRBD1 (5 bases). This CDR3 comprises 19 residues. V was pared by 3 bases and J by 2 bases, with 25 bases between. From germline, CDR1 is SGHKS and CDR2 YYEKEE (reference sequence). Using reference TRBV5-5 and TRBJ2-3 for the parts outside the CDR3, the full variable domain is DAGVTQSPTHLIKTRGQQVTLRCSPISGHKSVSWYQQVLGQGPQFIFQYYEKEERGRGNFPDRFSARQFPNYSSELNVNALLLGDSALYLCASSSGHTFGDRLTDTQYFGPGTRLTVL.

The chain is built from TRBV30 and TRBJ1-1; 8 nucleotides agree with TRBD1. J was trimmed by 3 bases and V by 0 bases; bases with no gene match: 15. This CDR3 contains 18 residues. Germline assignment: CDR1 GTSNPN and CDR2 SVGIG (reference sequence). Here the CDR3 reads CAWSVRGRGRDFHTEAFF. As DNA, the CDR3 is TGTGCCTGGAGTGTACGGGGCAGGGGGCGCGATTTCCACACTGAAGCTTTCTTT.

The rearrangement joins TRBV18 to TRBJ1-4, with 7 nucleotides matching TRBD1. This CDR3 has 15 residues. In germline, CDR1 is KGHSH, CDR2 LQKENI. V shed 6 bases and J 7 bases; nucleotides not matched to a gene: 11. The CDR3 nucleotides are TGTGCCAGCTCCGAACAGGGGACTGAGGGTGAAAAACTGTTTTTT. It is translated as CASSEQGTEGEKLFF. Supplemented by reference TRBV18 and TRBJ1-4, the full variable domain reads NAGVMQNPRHLVRRRGQEARLRCSPMKGHSHVYWYRQLPEEGLKFMVYLQKENIIDESGMPKERFSAEFPKEGPSILRIQQVVRGDSAAYFCASSEQGTEGEKLFFGSGTQLSVL.

In DNA form, the CDR3 reads TGTGCCAGCAGCTTGATCGGGAGTGTGGATACGCAGTATTTT. Protein product: CASSLIGSVDTQYF. This rearrangement joins TRBV5-5 to TRBJ2-3, with a tentative D call TRBD2 (6 bases). Germline CDR1 is SGHKS and CDR2 is YYEKEE (reference sequence). The CDR3 loop spans 14 amino acids. The V end was cut by 1 base, the J end by 6 bases, with 12 bases between. The variable domain in full, completed from reference TRBV5-5 and TRBJ2-3, reads DAGVTQSPTHLIKTRGQQVTLRCSPISGHKSVSWYQQVLGQGPQFIFQYYEKEERGRGNFPDRFSARQFPNYSSELNVNALLLGDSALYLCASSLIGSVDTQYFGPGTRLTVL.

The chain has TRBV2 and TRBJ2-5; D is possibly TRBD2 (5 bases). V was cut by 7 bases and J by 2 bases, with 8 bases left in between. The CDR3 contains 12 residues. Per the germline V gene, CDR1 is SNHLY and CDR2 is FYNNEI. CDR3 residues: CASKREQETQYF. The CDR3 DNA sequence: TGTGCCAGCAAACGGGAACAAGAGACCCAGTACTTC.